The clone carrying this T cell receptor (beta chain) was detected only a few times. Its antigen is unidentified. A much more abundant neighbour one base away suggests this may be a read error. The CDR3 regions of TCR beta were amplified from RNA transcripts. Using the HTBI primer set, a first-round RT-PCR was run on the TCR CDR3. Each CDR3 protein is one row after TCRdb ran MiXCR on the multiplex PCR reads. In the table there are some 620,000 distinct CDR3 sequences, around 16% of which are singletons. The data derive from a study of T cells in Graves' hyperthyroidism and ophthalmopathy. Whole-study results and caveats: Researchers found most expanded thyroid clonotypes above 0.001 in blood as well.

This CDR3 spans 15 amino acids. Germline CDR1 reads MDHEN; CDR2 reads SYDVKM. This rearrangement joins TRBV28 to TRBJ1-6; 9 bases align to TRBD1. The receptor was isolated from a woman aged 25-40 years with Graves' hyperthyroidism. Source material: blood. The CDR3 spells CASSRSTGGESPHHF. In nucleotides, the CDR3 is TGTGCCAGCAGTCGATCTACAGGGGGCGAGTCACCCCACCACTTT.